This T cell receptor (beta chain) was identified in a study of beta chain features in type 1 diabetes. Study-level background: Taken together, all samples contributed 95 million to 110 million examined sorted cells. Findings and limits, study-wide: More deletions and fewer insertions at VDJ junctions were seen in type 1 diabetes patients.

Sorted populations were all over 98% pure. cDNA synthesis used the whole RNA isolate, giving expressed TCRB sequences. Reads from naive, central memory and regulatory T cell samples averaged approximately 3.4 million. Produced via immunoSEQ multiplex PCR; TCRdb's table is partial and in-frame only. Of approximately 170,000 clones listed, just over 9% were seen once; the top ten hold approximately 2.2%. The V gene end was trimmed by 0 bases and the J gene end by 8 bases; junction bases not matched to a gene: 5. This CDR3 has 13 amino acids. Germline assignment: CDR1 GTSNPN and CDR2 SVGIG (reference sequence). The table lists this clone with a few counts. Its antigen is still unknown.

The V and J genes are TRBV30 and TRBJ1-2; the match to TRBD1 covers 8 bases. Sequenced input: central memory CD4+ T cells from blood. This receptor was obtained from a woman between 18 and 29 years old in good health. CDR3 region: CAWSVAQGAGYTF. CDR3 nucleotides: TGTGCCTGGAGTGTGGCGCAGGGGGCGGGCTACACCTTC. The full variable domain, in which reference TRBV30 and TRBJ1-2 provide the parts outside the CDR3, is SQTIHQWPATLVQPVGSPLSLECTVEGTSNPNLYWYRQAAGRGLQLLFYSVGIGQISSEVPQNLSASRPQDRQFILSSKKLLLSDSGFYLCAWSVAQGAGYTFGSGTRLTVV.